These 25 T cell receptor beta chains were all obtained from the same sample, sequenced in a study of post-analysis software for immune sequencing data. These receptors lack a known antigen. Findings and caveats of the study: Controls had lower frequencies than patients of about 5 TRBV segments, which included TRBV5-6, TRBV5-1 and TRBV20-1.

Prepared TCR beta cDNA libraries contained unique molecular identifiers. TCRdb ran MiXCR on the PCR reads and lists one entry per CDR3 protein. The sample yields about 460,000 distinct CDR3 sequences, roughly 45% seen once. Material for sequencing was blood. Receptor source: a girl between 10 and 17 years old with multiple sclerosis.

The table lists this clonotype with a few counts. This chain joins TRBV7-2 and TRBJ2-1; maybe TRBD2 (6 bases). CDR3 length equals 17 residues. V was shortened by 4 bases and J by 2 bases, with 18 bases between the two germline ends. Germline loops: CDR1 SGHTA, CDR2 FQGNSA. CDR3 residues: CASSSSRVAATYNEQFF. The CDR3 coding sequence is TGTGCCAGCAGCTCCTCCCGGGTAGCGGCAACCTACAATGAGCAGTTCTTC.

The chain couples TRBV7-9 to TRBJ2-7; the D gene could be TRBD1 or TRBD2 (5 bases each). V was pared by 3 bases and J by 0 bases, with 9 bases between. Looked up from germline, CDR1 is SEHNR and CDR2 is FQNEAQ (reference sequence). This CDR3 region has 14 residues. The CDR3, as DNA: TGTGCCAGCAGCTTTGCAGGGAGCTCCTACGAGCAGTACTTC. It specifies CASSFAGSSYEQYF.

The V call is TRBV20-1, the J call TRBJ2-5; TRBD2 agrees at 8 bases. Gene TRBJ2-1 matches the end of the DNA better, so the J call may be wrong. The CDR3 has 14 residues. The germline V gene encodes CDR1 DFQATT and CDR2 SNEGSKA (reference sequence). The CDR3: CSAPSAGGRETQFF. The CDR3 DNA sequence: TGCAGTGCCCCGTCGGCGGGAGGACGGGAGACCCAGTTCTTC.

This clonotype was seen a few times. This chain links TRBV20-1 with TRBJ2-1, with 7 bases lining up with TRBD2. Germline V CDR1 and CDR2: DFQATT, SNEGSKA (reference sequence). This CDR3 region has 15 residues. Unmatched junction bases numbered 9, after V lost 0 bases and J lost 7 bases. This CDR3 is CSARDGGNAGNEQFF. CDR3 sequence (DNA): TGCAGTGCTAGAGACGGGGGGAACGCTGGGAATGAGCAGTTCTTC.

V usage is TRBV6-2 or TRBV6-3 and J usage is TRBJ2-7; D might be TRBD2 (5 bases). Germline loops: CDR1 MNHEY, CDR2 SVGEGT. CDR3 length equals 15 residues. V was clipped by 6 bases and J by 3 bases, with 18 bases between them. CDR3 sequence reads: CASSRGGLEGYEQYF. The CDR3 DNA is TGTGCCAGCAGCCGAGGCGGACTCGAAGGCTACGAGCAGTACTTC.

The V and J genes are TRBV4-1 and TRBJ2-3; D is unresolved. Trimming took 4 bases from V and 2 from J, leaving 28 bases between them. In germline, CDR1 is MGHRA, CDR2 YSYEKL. This CDR3 spans 20 amino acids. The CDR3 loop is CASSPFTTEAGASSTDTQYF. CDR3 sequence (DNA): TGCGCCAGCAGCCCTTTCACAACCGAGGCAGGAGCGAGTTCCACAGATACGCAGTATTTT.

V usage is TRBV5-1 and J usage is TRBJ2-3; perhaps TRBD2 as D (6 bases). The V and J ends lost 1 base and 1 base respectively, with 25 bases between them. Germline values: CDR1 SGHRS, CDR2 YFSETQ. CDR3 length: 20 residues. The CDR3 nucleotides read TGCGCCAGCAGCTTGTCGGATGCGACCGGGGACTTTTTCCGCACAGATACGCAGTATTTT. Translation gives CASSLSDATGDFFRTDTQYF.

This rearrangement joins TRBV6-1 to TRBJ2-3, with TRBD2 as a possible D gene (6 bases). This CDR3 is 16 amino acids long. Germline V gene sequence: CDR1 MNHNS, CDR2 SASEGT. V was cut by 7 bases and J by 4 bases, with 21 bases left in between. The chain's CDR3 is CASILHWGDRSDTQYF. DNA of the CDR3: TGTGCCAGCATCCTACATTGGGGGGACCGGTCAGATACGCAGTATTTT.

This clonotype was observed a handful of times. V gene TRBV21-1 combines with J gene TRBJ2-4; TRBD1, as called in the table, went unchecked against the DNA. TRBV21-1 is reported as a pseudogene. The CDR3 runs 16 residues. The CDR3 protein is CASQPGLAGDKNIQYF. CDR3 nucleotide sequence: TGTGCCAGTCAACCAGGGTTGGCGGGAGACAAAAACATTCAGTACTTC.

In this sample, this clonotype turned up a few times. The chain recombines TRBV7-8 with TRBJ2-3, with D uncertain. This CDR3 is built from 14 residues. Germline loops: CDR1 SGHVS, CDR2 FQNEAQ. Trimming removed 1 base from V and 2 bases from J, with 7 bases in between. CDR3 coding DNA: TGTGCCAGCAGCTTAGGGCGAGACACAGATACGCAGTATTTT. Residues: CASSLGRDTDTQYF. The full variable domain, in which reference TRBV7-8 and TRBJ2-3 provide the parts outside the CDR3, is GAGVSQSPRYKVAKRGQDVALRCDPISGHVSLFWYQQALGQGPEFLTYFQNEAQLDKSGLPSDRFFAERPEGSVSTLKIQRTQQEDSAVYLCASSLGRDTDTQYFGPGTRLTVL.

This clonotype was observed a handful of times. This chain links TRBV28 with TRBJ2-5; 10 bases are shared with TRBD2. Germline V gene lookup returns CDR1 MDHEN and CDR2 SYDVKM. CDR3 length: 19 residues. The J segment lost 4 bases and the V segment lost 5 bases, leaving 19 bases of the junction unmatched. CDR3 protein: CASSTNSEREGQRGETQYF. The CDR3 nucleotides are TGTGCCAGCAGTACCAATTCTGAGCGGGAGGGCCAGAGGGGAGAGACCCAGTACTTC.

The rearrangement uses TRBV20-1 and TRBJ1-5, with D possibly being TRBD1 (5 bases). V gave up 5 bases and J gave up 6 bases, with 23 bases separating them. CDR1 and CDR2 (germline): DFQATT, SNEGSKA (reference sequence). The CDR3 spans 16 residues. Here the CDR3 reads CSAEGSGFSTGQPQHF. The CDR3 DNA reads TGCAGTGCTGAGGGGTCCGGGTTCTCTACGGGTCAGCCCCAGCATTTT.

V gene TRBV7-2 combines with J gene TRBJ2-4; 8 nucleotides line up with TRBD1. The CDR3 loop spans 18 amino acids. J gave up 1 base and V 0 bases, and 8 bases lay outside the gene matches. CDR1 and CDR2 from the germline V gene are SGHTA and FQGNSA. For the CDR3, the DNA is TGTGCCAGCAGCTTAGCCCCGACAGGGGCTAGCGCCAAAAACATTCAGTACTTC. Translated: CASSLAPTGASAKNIQYF.

The rearrangement uses TRBV25-1 and TRBJ2-6; D might be TRBD1 (6 bases). V shed 5 bases and J shed 2 bases, with 13 bases lying between them. There are 16 residues in the CDR3. The germline gives CDR1 MGHDK, CDR2 SYGVNS. The CDR3 region is CASSIRGITGANVLTF. DNA for the CDR3: TGTGCCAGCAGTATCAGGGGAATAACTGGGGCCAACGTCCTGACTTTC.

The chain is built from TRBV12-3 or TRBV12-4 and TRBJ2-1; no reliable D call. The CDR3 contains 13 residues. V lost 5 bases, J lost 10 bases, and 15 bases lay in between. Here the CDR3 DNA reads TGTGCCAGCAGTCGCCCGATAGCTGGCGAGCAGTTCTTC. Translated: CASSRPIAGEQFF.

V gene TRBV12-3 or TRBV12-4 combines with J gene TRBJ2-1; perhaps TRBD1 as D (5 bases). The CDR3 has 13 residues. Deletions cut 6 bases from V and 9 bases from J, with 15 bases between. The CDR3 sequence is CASSRQRPGEQFF. CDR3 nucleotide sequence: TGTGCCAGCAGCCGACAGAGGCCGGGTGAGCAGTTCTTC.

This clonotype was detected only a few times. The rearrangement joins TRBV5-6 to TRBJ1-1; 8 bases agree with TRBD1. V dropped 5 bases and J dropped 3; count of bases not matched to a gene: 6. CDR3 length: 14 residues. Germline-derived CDR1 and CDR2 are SGHDT and YYEEEE. Here the CDR3 DNA reads TGTGCCAGCAGGTTACAGGGGGAGGACACTGAAGCTTTCTTT. This sequence encodes CASRLQGEDTEAFF.

This clonotype occurred a few times. V and J are TRBV27 and TRBJ1-5, with a tentative D call TRBD1 (6 bases). The CDR3 loop spans 16 amino acids. V lost 3 bases to trimming and J lost 5 bases, with 17 bases between them. Germline V gives CDR1 MNHEY, CDR2 SMNVEV (reference sequence). CDR3 in amino acids: CASSFWGRGYDQPQHF. The CDR3 bases are TGTGCCAGCAGTTTCTGGGGTAGGGGGTACGATCAGCCCCAGCATTTT.

The V call is TRBV6-2 or TRBV6-3, the J call TRBJ2-5, with 8 bases lining up with TRBD2. After removal of 6 bases from V and 1 base from J, the junction contained 13 bases not matched to a gene. The germline V gene has CDR1 MNHEY and CDR2 SVGEGT. This CDR3 spans 17 amino acids. The chain's CDR3 is CASSHLWASGPQETQYF. In DNA, the CDR3 is TGTGCCAGCAGCCACCTCTGGGCTAGCGGGCCCCAAGAGACCCAGTACTTC.

This clonotype was seen a few times. The V call is TRBV6-5, the J call TRBJ2-5, with D possibly being TRBD2 (5 bases). Germline V gene data show CDR1 as MNHEY and CDR2 as SVGAGI. This CDR3 contains 13 residues. V lost 6 bases and J lost 3, with 11 bases in between. The CDR3 loop is CASSSDYKETQYF. The DNA for the CDR3 is TGTGCCAGCAGCTCCGACTATAAAGAGACCCAGTACTTC.

The chain employs TRBV25-1 and TRBJ1-1; D perhaps matches TRBD1 (6 bases). The germline V and J ends were trimmed by 4 bases and 4 bases, with 7 bases remaining between them. Germline CDR1 is MGHDK and CDR2 is SYGVNS. The CDR3 spans 12 residues. CDR3 DNA sequence: TGTGCCAGCAGTGTCAGGGGCACTGAAGCTTTCTTT. It yields the protein CASSVRGTEAFF.

The chain recombines TRBV7-2 with TRBJ2-7, with 9 nucleotides matching TRBD1. This CDR3 spans 18 amino acids. Germline V gene data show CDR1 as SGHTA and CDR2 as FQGNSA. The junction had 16 bases not matched to a gene; V was cut back by 6 bases and J by 1 base. The CDR3 DNA reads as TGTGCCAGCAGAGGGTATTTCCGGGACAGGGAACCTTCCTACGAGCAGTACTTC. This encodes CASRGYFRDREPSYEQYF.

The chain employs TRBV4-3 and TRBJ2-2, with D maybe TRBD2 (5 bases). This CDR3 comprises 12 residues. The germline V gene has CDR1 LGHNA and CDR2 YSLEER. V was clipped by 8 bases and J by 5 bases, with 9 bases between them. The CDR3 is CASADFTGELFF. Here the CDR3 DNA reads TGCGCCAGCGCGGACTTTACCGGGGAGCTGTTTTTT.

At least ten counts were recorded for this clonotype. The chain joins TRBV5-1 to TRBJ2-3, with 7 nucleotides matching TRBD1. CDR1 is SGHRS and CDR2 is YFSETQ in the germline V gene. This CDR3 has 14 residues. V lost 4 bases and J lost 2; bases outside the gene matches: 4. The CDR3 is CASSLGQDTDTQYF. CDR3 nucleotide sequence: TGCGCCAGCAGCCTCGGACAGGACACAGATACGCAGTATTTT.

The J gene is TRBJ2-7, the V gene TRBV5-1; TRBD1 matches at 7 bases. Germline CDR1 and CDR2: SGHRS and YFSETQ. Unmatched junction bases numbered 6, after V lost 1 base and J lost 2 bases. CDR3 length: 15 amino acids. The CDR3 region is CASSLNNRGAYEQYF. The CDR3 DNA is TGCGCCAGCAGCTTGAACAACAGGGGAGCCTACGAGCAGTACTTC.